This T cell receptor beta chain was identified during a study of shared clonotypes between healthy human individuals. Findings and caveats of the study: Measured sharing among donors was expected to vary with sequencing depth. The study generally estimated greater richness for naive than memory subsets.

Data came from immunoSEQ multiplex PCR; TCRdb stores just in-frame clones and leaves some out. The sample holds over a million clones, around 78% seen once. A word on this clone: Its antigen is currently unknown.

The CDR3 spans 14 residues. In germline, CDR1 is MDHEN, CDR2 SYDVKM. The ends were cut back, 4 bases at V and 10 bases at J, with 17 bases in the middle. The V and J genes are TRBV28 and TRBJ2-1, with D uncertain. The sequenced sample was memory CD4+ T cells from PBMCs. Subset defined: CD45RA-negative fraction. The TCR was taken from a man between 18 and 29 years old in good health. Some clones in this sample may be carry-over from other donors' samples. The CDR3 region has the DNA TGTGCCAGCAGTTCCCCCGGGCGTGTGAAAGAGCAGTTCTTC. Its translation is CASSSPGRVKEQFF.